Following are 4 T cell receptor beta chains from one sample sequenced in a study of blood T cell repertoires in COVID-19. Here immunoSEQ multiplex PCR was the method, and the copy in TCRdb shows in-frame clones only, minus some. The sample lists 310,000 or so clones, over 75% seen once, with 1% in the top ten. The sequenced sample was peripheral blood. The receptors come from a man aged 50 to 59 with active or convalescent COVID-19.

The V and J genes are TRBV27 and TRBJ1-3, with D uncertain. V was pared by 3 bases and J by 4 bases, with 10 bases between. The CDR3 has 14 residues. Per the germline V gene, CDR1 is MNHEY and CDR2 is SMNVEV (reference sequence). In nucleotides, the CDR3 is TGTGCCAGCAGTTTTCGGGGTACCGGAAACACCATATATTTT. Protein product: CASSFRGTGNTIYF.

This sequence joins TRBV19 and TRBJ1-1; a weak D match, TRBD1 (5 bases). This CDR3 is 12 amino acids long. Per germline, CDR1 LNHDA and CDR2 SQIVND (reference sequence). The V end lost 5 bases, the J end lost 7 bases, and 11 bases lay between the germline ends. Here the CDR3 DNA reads TGTGCCAGTAGTCACCGACAGTTTGAAGCTTTCTTT. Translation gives CASSHRQFEAFF. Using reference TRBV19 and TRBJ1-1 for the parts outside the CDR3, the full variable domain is DGGITQSPKYLFRKEGQNVTLSCEQNLNHDAMYWYRQDPGQGLRLIYYSQIVNDFQKGDIAEGYSVSREKKESFPLTVTSAQKNPTAFYLCASSHRQFEAFFGQGTRLTVV.

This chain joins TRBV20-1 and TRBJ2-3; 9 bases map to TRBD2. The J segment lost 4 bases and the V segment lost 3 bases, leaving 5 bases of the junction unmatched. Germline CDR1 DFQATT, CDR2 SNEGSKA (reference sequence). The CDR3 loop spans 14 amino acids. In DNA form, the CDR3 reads TGCAGTGCTAGTTTGGCGGGAGGGGCAGATACGCAGTATTTT. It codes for CSASLAGGADTQYF.

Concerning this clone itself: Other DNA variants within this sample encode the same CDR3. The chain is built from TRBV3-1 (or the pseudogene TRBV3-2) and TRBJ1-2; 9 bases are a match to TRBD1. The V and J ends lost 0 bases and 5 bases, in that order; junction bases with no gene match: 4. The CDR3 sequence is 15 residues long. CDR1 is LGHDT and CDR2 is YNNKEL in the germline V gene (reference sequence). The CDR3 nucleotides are TGTGCCAGCAGCCAAGAACCCGGACAGGGGTATGGCTACACCTTC. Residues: CASSQEPGQGYGYTF.